The present T cell receptor beta chain was sequenced within a study of Graves' ophthalmopathy and Graves' hyperthyroidism. This clonotype has more than one count but fewer than ten. The antigen is undetermined. Study-wide findings and caveats: Ophthalmopathy progression prediction by the model yielded a sensitivity of approximately 68% and a specificity of just over 72%.

Amplification of TCR beta CDR3 regions used RNA transcripts. A first-round RT-PCR used HTBI primers, followed by a second-round multiplex PCR. Via MiXCR, TCRdb re-called the multiplex PCR reads, giving one row per CDR3 protein. The data contain 300,000 to 400,000 distinct CDR3 sequences, about 17% of them singletons. CDR1 GTSNPN and CDR2 SVGIG come from the germline V gene (reference sequence). The CDR3 is made up of 12 amino acids. Trimming left V 2 bases short and J 7 bases short, with 11 bases between. Excluded were patients with other autoimmune diseases, uncontrolled infections, pregnancy or lactation.

J is TRBJ1-2 and V is TRBV30; a weak D match, TRBD1 (5 bases). The TCR originated in an adult man with Graves' ophthalmopathy. Sequencing was performed on peripheral blood. The CDR3 reads CAWSFQGSGYTF. CDR3 coding DNA: TGTGCCTGGAGTTTTCAGGGATCTGGCTACACCTTC.